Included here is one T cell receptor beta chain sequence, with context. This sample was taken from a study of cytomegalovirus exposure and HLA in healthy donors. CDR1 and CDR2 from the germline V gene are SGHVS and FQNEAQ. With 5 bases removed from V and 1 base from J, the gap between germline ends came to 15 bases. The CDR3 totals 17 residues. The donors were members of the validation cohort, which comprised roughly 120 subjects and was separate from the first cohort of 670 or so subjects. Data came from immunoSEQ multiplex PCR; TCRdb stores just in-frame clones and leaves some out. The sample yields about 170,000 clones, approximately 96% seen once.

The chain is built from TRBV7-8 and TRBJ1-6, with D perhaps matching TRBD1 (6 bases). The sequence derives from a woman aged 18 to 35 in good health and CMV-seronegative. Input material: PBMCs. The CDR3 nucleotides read TGTGCCAGCAGCCCCCGAGGACAGTCTTCCTATAATTCACCCCTCCACTTT. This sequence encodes CASSPRGQSSYNSPLHF.